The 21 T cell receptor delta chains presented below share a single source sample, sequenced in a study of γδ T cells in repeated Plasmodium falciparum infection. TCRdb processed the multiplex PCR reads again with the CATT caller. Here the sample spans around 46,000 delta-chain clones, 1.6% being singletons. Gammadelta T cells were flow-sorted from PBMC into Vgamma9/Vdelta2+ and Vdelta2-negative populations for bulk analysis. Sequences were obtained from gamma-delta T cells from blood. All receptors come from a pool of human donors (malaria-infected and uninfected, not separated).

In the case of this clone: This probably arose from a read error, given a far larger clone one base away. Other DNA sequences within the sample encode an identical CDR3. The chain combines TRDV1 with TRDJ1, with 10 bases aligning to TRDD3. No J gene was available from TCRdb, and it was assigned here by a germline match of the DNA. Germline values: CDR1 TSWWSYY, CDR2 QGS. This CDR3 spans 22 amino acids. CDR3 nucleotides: TGTGCTCTTGGGGAGGCAGCTTCCTGCTGCTGGGGGATAAGGAGGCACACCGACAAACTCATCTTT. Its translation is CALGEAASCCWGIRRHTDKLIF.

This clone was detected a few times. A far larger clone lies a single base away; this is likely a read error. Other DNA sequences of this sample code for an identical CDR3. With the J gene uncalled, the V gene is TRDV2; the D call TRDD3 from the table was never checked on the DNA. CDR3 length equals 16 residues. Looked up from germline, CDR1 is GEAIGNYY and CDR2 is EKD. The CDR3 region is CACDHLGDTLRSKLIF. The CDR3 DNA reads TGTGCCTGTGACCACTTGGGGGATACCCTTCGTAGTAAGCTCATCTTT.

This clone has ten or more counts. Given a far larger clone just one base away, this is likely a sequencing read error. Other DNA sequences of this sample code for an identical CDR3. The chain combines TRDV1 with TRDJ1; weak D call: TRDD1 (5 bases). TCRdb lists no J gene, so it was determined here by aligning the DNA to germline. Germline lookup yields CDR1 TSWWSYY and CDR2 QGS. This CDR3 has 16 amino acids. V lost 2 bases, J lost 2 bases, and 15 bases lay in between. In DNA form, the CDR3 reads TGTGCTCTTGGGGAAGAGGAAATCTCTCTTACCGATAAACTCATCTTT. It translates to CALGEEEISLTDKLIF.

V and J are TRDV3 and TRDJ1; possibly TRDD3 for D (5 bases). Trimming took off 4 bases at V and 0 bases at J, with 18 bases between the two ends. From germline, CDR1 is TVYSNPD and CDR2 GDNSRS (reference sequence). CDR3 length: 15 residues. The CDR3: CASGTPSLYTDKLIF. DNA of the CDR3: TGTGCCTCGGGGACTCCATCCCTGTACACCGATAAACTCATCTTT.

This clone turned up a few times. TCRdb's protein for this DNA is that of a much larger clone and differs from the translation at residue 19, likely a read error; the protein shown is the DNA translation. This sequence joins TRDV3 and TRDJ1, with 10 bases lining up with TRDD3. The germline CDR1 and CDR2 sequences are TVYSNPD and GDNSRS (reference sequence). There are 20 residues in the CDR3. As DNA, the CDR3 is TGTGCCTTGCTGTCTGGGGGATATTACCTTCAAGCTTGGGTCACCGATAAACTCACCTTT. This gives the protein CALLSGGYYLQAWVTDKLTF.

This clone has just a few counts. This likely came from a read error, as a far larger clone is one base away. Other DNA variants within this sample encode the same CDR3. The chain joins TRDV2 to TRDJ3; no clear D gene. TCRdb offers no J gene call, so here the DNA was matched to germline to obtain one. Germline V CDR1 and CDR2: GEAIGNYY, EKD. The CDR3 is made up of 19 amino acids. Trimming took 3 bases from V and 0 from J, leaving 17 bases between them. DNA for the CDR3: TGTGCCTGTGACGCCGTGCGAACTTTAAGCTCCTGGGACACCCGACAGATGTTTTTC. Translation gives CACDAVRTLSSWDTRQMFF.

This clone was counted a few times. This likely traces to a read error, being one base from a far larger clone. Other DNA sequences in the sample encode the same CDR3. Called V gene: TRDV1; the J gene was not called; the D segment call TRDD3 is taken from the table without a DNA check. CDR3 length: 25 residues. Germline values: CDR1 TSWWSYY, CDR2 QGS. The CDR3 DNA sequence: TGTGCTCTTGGGGAAGGCCGCGCGAGGACCTTCCTACGTAAGTGGGGGAACGTGTACACCGATAAGCTCATCTTT. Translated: CALGEGRARTFLRKWGNVYTDKLIF.

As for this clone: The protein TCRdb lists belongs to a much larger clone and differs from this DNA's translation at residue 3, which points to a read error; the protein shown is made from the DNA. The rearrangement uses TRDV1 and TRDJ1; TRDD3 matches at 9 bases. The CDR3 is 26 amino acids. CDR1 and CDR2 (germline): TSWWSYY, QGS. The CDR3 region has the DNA TGTGCTCCTGGGGAACGATCCTTCCCAAAGACCCAAGTGTTACTGGGGGAATGTCGAGCGAACGATAAACTCATCTTT. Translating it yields CAPGERSFPKTQVLLGECRANDKLIF.

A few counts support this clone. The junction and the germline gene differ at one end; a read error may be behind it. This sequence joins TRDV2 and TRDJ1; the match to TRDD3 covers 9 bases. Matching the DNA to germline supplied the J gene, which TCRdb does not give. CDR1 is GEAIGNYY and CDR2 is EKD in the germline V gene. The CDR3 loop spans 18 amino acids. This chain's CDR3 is CAYDTVLGDPLDTDKLIF. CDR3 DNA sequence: TGTGCCTATGACACCGTACTGGGGGACCCGCTGGACACCGATAAACTCATCTTT.

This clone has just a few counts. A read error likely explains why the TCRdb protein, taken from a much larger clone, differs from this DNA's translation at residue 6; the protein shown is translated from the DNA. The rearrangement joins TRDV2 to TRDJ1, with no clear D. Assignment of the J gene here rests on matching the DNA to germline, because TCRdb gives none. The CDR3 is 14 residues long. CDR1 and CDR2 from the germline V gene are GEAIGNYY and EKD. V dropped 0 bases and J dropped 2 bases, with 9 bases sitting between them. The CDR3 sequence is CACDTPATTDKLIF. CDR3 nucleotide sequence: TGTGCCTGTGACACCCCCGCTACGACCGATAAACTCATCTTT.

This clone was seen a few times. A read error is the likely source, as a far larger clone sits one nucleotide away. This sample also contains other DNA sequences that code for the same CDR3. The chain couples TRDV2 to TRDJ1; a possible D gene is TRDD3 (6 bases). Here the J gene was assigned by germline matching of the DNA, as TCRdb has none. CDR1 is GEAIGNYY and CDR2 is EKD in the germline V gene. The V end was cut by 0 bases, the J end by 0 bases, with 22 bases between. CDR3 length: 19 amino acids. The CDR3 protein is CACDTVERGTPSYTDKLIF. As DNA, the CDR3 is TGTGCCTGTGACACCGTCGAGAGGGGGACCCCCTCGTACACCGATAAACTCATCTTT.

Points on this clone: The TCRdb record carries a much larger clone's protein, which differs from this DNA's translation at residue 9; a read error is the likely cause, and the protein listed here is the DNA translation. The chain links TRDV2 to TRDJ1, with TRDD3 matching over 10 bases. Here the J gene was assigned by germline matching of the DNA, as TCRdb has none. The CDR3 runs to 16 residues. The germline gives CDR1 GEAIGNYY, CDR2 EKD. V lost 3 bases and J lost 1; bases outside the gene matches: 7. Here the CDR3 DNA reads TGTGCCTGTGACGGGGTGGGGGATACCAGCACCGATAAACTCATCTTT. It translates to CACDGVGDTSTDKLIF.

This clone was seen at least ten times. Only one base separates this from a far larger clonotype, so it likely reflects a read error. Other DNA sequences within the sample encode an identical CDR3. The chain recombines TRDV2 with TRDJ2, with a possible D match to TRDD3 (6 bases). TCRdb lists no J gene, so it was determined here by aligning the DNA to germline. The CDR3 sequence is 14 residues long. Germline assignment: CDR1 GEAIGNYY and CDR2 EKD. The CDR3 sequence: CACDTITGTAQLFF. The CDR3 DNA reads TGTGCCTGTGACACCATTACTGGGACAGCGCAACTCTTCTTT.

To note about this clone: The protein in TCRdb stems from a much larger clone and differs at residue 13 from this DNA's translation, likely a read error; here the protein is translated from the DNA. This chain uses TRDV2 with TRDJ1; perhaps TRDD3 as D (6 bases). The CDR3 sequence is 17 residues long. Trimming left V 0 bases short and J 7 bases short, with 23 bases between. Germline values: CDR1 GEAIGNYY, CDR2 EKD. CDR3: CACDTRVDTGCEGKLIF. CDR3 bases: TGTGCCTGTGACACCCGTGTTGATACTGGGTGCGAGGGTAAACTCATCTTT.

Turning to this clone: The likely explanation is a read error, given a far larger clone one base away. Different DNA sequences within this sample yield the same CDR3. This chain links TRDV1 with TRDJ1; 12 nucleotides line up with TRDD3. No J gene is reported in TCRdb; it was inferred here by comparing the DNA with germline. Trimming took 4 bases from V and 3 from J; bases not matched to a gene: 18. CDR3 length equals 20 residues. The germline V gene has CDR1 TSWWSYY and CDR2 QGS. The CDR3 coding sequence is TGTGCTCTTGGGGGGCGGAGCTGGGGGATACGCGTTGTTTGGGCCGATAAACTCATCTTT. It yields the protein CALGGRSWGIRVVWADKLIF.

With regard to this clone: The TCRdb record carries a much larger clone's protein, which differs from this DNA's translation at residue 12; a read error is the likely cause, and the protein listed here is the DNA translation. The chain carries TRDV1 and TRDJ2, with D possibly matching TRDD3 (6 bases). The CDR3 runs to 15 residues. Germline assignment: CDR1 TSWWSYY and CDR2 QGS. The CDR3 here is CALTYEGISTARLFF. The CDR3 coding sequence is TGTGCTCTGACCTACGAAGGGATATCGACAGCACGACTCTTCTTT.

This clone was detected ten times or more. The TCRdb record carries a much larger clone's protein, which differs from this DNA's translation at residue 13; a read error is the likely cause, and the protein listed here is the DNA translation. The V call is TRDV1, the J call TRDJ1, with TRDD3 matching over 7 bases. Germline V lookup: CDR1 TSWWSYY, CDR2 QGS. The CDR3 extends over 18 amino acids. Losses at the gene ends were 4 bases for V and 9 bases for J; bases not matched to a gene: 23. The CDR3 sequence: CALGGRKLLGVAIKELIF. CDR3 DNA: TGTGCTCTTGGGGGACGCAAGTTGCTGGGGGTAGCCATTAAAGAACTCATCTTT.

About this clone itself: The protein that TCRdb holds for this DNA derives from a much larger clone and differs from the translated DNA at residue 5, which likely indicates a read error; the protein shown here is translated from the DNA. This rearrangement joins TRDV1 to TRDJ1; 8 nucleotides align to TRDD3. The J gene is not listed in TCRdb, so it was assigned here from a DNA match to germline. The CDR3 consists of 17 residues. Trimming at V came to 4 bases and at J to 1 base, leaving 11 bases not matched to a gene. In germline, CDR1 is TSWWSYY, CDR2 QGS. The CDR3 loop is CALGGLRWGTLTDKLIF. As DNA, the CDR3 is TGTGCTCTTGGGGGGCTACGCTGGGGGACGCTCACCGATAAACTCATCTTT.

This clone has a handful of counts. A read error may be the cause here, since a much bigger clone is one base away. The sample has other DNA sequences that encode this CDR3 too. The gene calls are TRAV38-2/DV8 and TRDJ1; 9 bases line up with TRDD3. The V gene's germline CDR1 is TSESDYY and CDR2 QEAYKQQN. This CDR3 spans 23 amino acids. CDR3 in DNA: TGTGCTTATAGGAGCGCGTTCATCTCCTGGGGGATGCTTGCCCCCCCTTACACTGATAAACTCATCTTT. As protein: CAYRSAFISWGMLAPPYTDKLIF.

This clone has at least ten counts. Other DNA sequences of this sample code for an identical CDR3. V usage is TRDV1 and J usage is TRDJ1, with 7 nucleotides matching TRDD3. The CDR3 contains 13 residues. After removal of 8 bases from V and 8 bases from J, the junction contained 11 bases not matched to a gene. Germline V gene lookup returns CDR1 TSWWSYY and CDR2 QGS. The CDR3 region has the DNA TGTGCTCTTTTATTCCCTGGGGGGTCAAAACTCATCTTT. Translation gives CALLFPGGSKLIF.

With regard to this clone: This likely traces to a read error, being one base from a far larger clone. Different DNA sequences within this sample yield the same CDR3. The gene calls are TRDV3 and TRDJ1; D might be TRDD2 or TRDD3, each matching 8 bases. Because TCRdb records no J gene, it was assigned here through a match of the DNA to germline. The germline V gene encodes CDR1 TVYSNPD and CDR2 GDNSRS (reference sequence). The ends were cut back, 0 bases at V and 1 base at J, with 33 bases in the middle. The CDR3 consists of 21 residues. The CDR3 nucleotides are TGTGCCTTTAGTGAGCCTTCCTATTTGCTGGGGGACCCTCCTATCACCGATAAACTCATCTTT. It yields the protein CAFSEPSYLLGDPPITDKLIF.